This T cell receptor (beta chain) was identified in a study of Ad26.COV2.S vaccination and SARS-CoV-2 variants. This table comes from immunoSEQ multiplex PCR, and its TCRdb copy is limited to in-frame clones, with some not included. Here the sample spans about 420,000 clones, approximately 87% being singletons. Documented treatment: over 15 received Ad26.COV2.S at low or high dose, single or two shots; several received placebo; per-sample allocation not given. It was on day 63 after the first vaccine or placebo injection that samples were taken. The TCR comes from a person between 18 and 59 years old who received the Ad26.COV2.S COVID-19 vaccine or a placebo. The sequencing here drew on peripheral blood, taken in a trial of Ad26.COV2.S vaccine versus placebo.

The CDR3 DNA reads as TGTGCCAGCAGCAAAGACGGGCAGACAAACACCGGGGAGCTGTTTTTT. Amino acids: CASSKDGQTNTGELFF. V gene TRBV21-1 combines with J gene TRBJ2-2. TRBV21-1 is a listed pseudogene. The CDR3 is 16 residues long.